Each of the 24 T cell receptor beta chains below was sequenced from the same sample in a study of human T cells and chemical hapten exposure. In TCRdb, the RACE reads were re-called with MiXCR into one record per CDR3 protein. The sample includes approximately 350,000 distinct CDR3 sequences, under 9% of them seen just once. As to time point: patch test 1, 2 weeks after DPC sensitization. As for treatment: therapeutic diphenylcyclopropenone sensitization with weekly scalp DPC. The sequencing here drew on whole blood, taken in connection with sensitization to the hapten diphenylcyclopropenone (DPC). All receptors derive from a woman aged 18-35 years with alopecia areata. Some clones in this sample may be carry-over from other donors' samples.

On this clonotype itself: A much larger clone is a single base away; this may be a read error. V usage is TRBV4-3 and J usage is TRBJ1-6; TRBD1 matches 8 bases. The junction had 3 bases not matched to a gene; V was cut back by 1 base and J by 10 bases. Germline CDR1 reads LGHNA; CDR2 reads YSLEER. This CDR3 has 14 amino acids. CDR3 sequence reads: CASSQVRGRSPLHF. CDR3 bases: TGCGCCAGCAGCCAAGTCAGGGGGCGATCACCCCTCCACTTT.

V usage is TRBV29-1 and J usage is TRBJ1-2; 11 nucleotides align to TRBD1. CDR3 size: 13 residues. With V trimmed by 6 bases and J by 1 base, 1 base remained unmatched. Per the germline V gene, CDR1 is SQVTM and CDR2 is ANQGSEA. CDR3 loop: CSVGQGGNYGYTF. In nucleotides, the CDR3 is TGCAGCGTGGGACAGGGGGGTAACTATGGCTACACCTTC.

The chain carries TRBV4-3 and TRBJ1-4; tentative D call: TRBD1 (5 bases). Trimming removed 1 base from V and 8 bases from J, with 17 bases in between. The CDR3 is made up of 16 amino acids. Germline V gene sequence: CDR1 LGHNA, CDR2 YSLEER. CDR3 sequence (DNA): TGCGCCAGCAGCCAAGCGCAGAGGGGTGAGCAAGAAAAACTGTTTTTT. It encodes CASSQAQRGEQEKLFF.

Here the CDR3 DNA reads TGTGCCAGCAGTCGTGGCGGGTTCGACACAGATACGCAGTATTTT. Encoded protein: CASSRGGFDTDTQYF. The rearrangement joins TRBV6-2 or TRBV6-3 to TRBJ2-3, with D possibly TRBD2 on 5 matching bases. Between the trimmed V and J ends, which lost 5 bases and 2 bases, there was a span of 14 bases. This CDR3 contains 15 residues. Germline lookup yields CDR1 MNHEY and CDR2 SVGEGT.

This clonotype was seen only a few times. The germline gene is not matched at one end of the junction; a read error may be the cause. This chain links TRBV20-1 with TRBJ2-1; 7 nucleotides line up with TRBD2. The germline gives CDR1 DFQATT, CDR2 SNEGSKA (reference sequence). The CDR3 spans 13 residues. The CDR3 nucleotides are TGCAGTGCTAGAGTGGAAGAGCGGGGCCCCAGGGTCTTC. It codes for CSARVEERGPRVF.

V and J are TRBV12-5 and TRBJ1-1, with 7 bases matching TRBD1. The CDR3 length is 14 residues. Per germline, CDR1 LGHNT and CDR2 FRNRAP. The J segment lost 0 bases and the V segment lost 5 bases, leaving 3 bases of the junction unmatched. This chain's CDR3 is CASGTTGVNTEAFF. The CDR3 DNA reads TGTGCTAGTGGTACCACAGGGGTGAACACTGAAGCTTTCTTT.

CDR3 protein: CSVVLSGNQPQHF. The DNA of the CDR3 is TGCAGCGTTGTTCTCTCGGGAAATCAGCCCCAGCATTTT. This rearrangement joins TRBV29-1 to TRBJ1-5, with D uncertain. The CDR3 contains 13 residues. The germline V and J ends were trimmed by 4 bases and 4 bases, with 11 bases remaining between them. Germline V lookup: CDR1 SQVTM, CDR2 ANQGSEA. The full variable domain, rest sourced from reference TRBV29-1 and TRBJ1-5, is SAVISQKPSRDICQRGTSLTIQCQVDSQVTMMFWYRQQPGQSLTLIATANQGSEATYESGFVIDKFPISRPNLTFSTLTVSNMSPEDSSIYLCSVVLSGNQPQHFGDGTRLSIL.

As concerns this clonotype: This may come from a read error, since a much larger clone is one base off. The chain joins TRBV6-2 or TRBV6-3 to TRBJ2-4; the match to TRBD1 covers 7 bases. Per germline, CDR1 MNHEY and CDR2 SVGEGT. The junction had 13 bases not matched to a gene; V was cut back by 2 bases and J by 0 bases. The CDR3 is 19 residues long. For the CDR3, the DNA is TGTGCCAGCAGTTACGTCTACCTTGGGACAGTTGGAGCCAAAAACATTCAGTACTTC. This sequence encodes CASSYVYLGTVGAKNIQYF.

The chain links TRBV28 to TRBJ2-5; no definite D call. Looked up from germline, CDR1 is MDHEN and CDR2 is SYDVKM. V lost 6 bases and J 2 bases, leaving 16 bases between the germline ends. The CDR3 is made up of 15 amino acids. CDR3 residues: CASSSIGSKQETQYF. CDR3 nucleotide sequence: TGTGCCAGCAGCTCCATAGGCAGTAAGCAAGAGACCCAGTACTTC.

This clonotype was recorded at least ten times. V and J are TRBV27 and TRBJ1-4; D not certain. CDR1 and CDR2 (germline): MNHEY, SMNVEV (reference sequence). V lost 7 bases and J lost 5, with 14 bases in between. CDR3 length: 14 residues. DNA of the CDR3: TGTGCCAGCAACGAGGGAGGTGGGAATGAAAAACTGTTTTTT. Translating it yields CASNEGGGNEKLFF.

This clonotype was counted only a few times. The rearrangement links TRBV6-5 to TRBJ1-2; TRBD1 might be the D (5 bases). The CDR3 consists of 14 residues. V lost 0 bases and J 8 bases, leaving 13 bases between the germline ends. The germline gives CDR1 MNHEY, CDR2 SVGAGI. The CDR3 is CASSYSWGANGYTF. Here the CDR3 DNA reads TGTGCCAGCAGTTACTCGTGGGGCGCTAACGGCTACACCTTC.

The genes are TRBV9 and TRBJ2-7, with 7 bases identical to TRBD1. CDR1 is SGDLS, CDR2 YYNGEE, per germline. This CDR3 is built from 15 residues. Unmatched junction bases numbered 10, after V lost 5 bases and J lost 2 bases. This chain's CDR3 is CASSEGAGAPYEQYF. Written as DNA, the CDR3 is TGTGCCAGCAGTGAGGGGGCAGGGGCCCCCTACGAGCAGTACTTC. Filled out from reference TRBV9 and TRBJ2-7, the complete variable domain reads DSGVTQTPKHLITATGQRVTLRCSPRSGDLSVYWYQQSLDQGLQFLIQYYNGEERAKGNILERFSAQQFPDLHSELNLSSLELGDSALYFCASSEGAGAPYEQYFGPGTRLTVT.

The chain recombines TRBV7-6 with TRBJ1-1, with 12 bases fitting TRBD1. This CDR3 region has 19 residues. Per the germline V gene, CDR1 is SGHVS and CDR2 is FNYEAQ. Trimming removed 7 bases from V and 3 bases from J; junction bases left unmatched: 18. The CDR3 sequence: CASTNPKPGQGAQDTEAFF. The DNA of the CDR3 is TGTGCCAGCACCAACCCCAAACCGGGACAGGGGGCTCAGGACACTGAAGCTTTCTTT.

This rearrangement joins TRBV9 to TRBJ1-1, with D perhaps matching TRBD1 (5 bases). Germline V gene sequence: CDR1 SGDLS, CDR2 YYNGEE. The CDR3 has 14 residues. V dropped 4 bases and J dropped 5 bases, with 15 bases sitting between them. CDR3 in DNA: TGTGCCAGCAGCTACTCCAGGGTTTGGACTGAAGCTTTCTTT. Translation: CASSYSRVWTEAFF.

Ten or more counts support this clonotype. The chain carries TRBV5-6 and TRBJ1-3, with 7 bases fitting TRBD1. The V gene's germline CDR1 is SGHDT and CDR2 YYEEEE. Trimming removed 3 bases from V and 3 bases from J; junction bases left unmatched: 12. The CDR3 covers 17 residues. Here the CDR3 DNA reads TGTGCCAGCAGCTCGACAGGGAAACGTTCAGGTGGAAACACCATATATTTT. Its protein product is CASSSTGKRSGGNTIYF.

This clonotype was observed many times. V usage is TRBV28 and J usage is TRBJ2-3; D is unclear. The germline V and J ends were trimmed by 1 base and 4 bases, with 12 bases remaining between them. From germline, CDR1 is MDHEN and CDR2 SYDVKM. This CDR3 contains 15 residues. Here the CDR3 DNA reads TGTGCCAGCAGTTTATCCTCTCTGGGCTCAGATACGCAGTATTTT. This codes for CASSLSSLGSDTQYF.

This clonotype was picked up many times. This rearrangement joins TRBV20-1 to TRBJ1-5, with 8 bases aligning to TRBD1. The V gene end was trimmed by 0 bases and the J gene end by 0 bases; junction bases not matched to a gene: 7. The CDR3 loop spans 17 amino acids. Germline V gene sequence: CDR1 DFQATT, CDR2 SNEGSKA (reference sequence). CDR3 DNA: TGCAGTGCTAGAGACGGCAGGGGGCTGGGTAGCAATCAGCCCCAGCATTTT. Protein product: CSARDGRGLGSNQPQHF.

This clonotype has more than one count but fewer than ten. The chain links TRBV5-1 to TRBJ2-3; 9 bases line up with TRBD2. Unmatched junction bases numbered 17, after V lost 1 base and J lost 2 bases. Germline loops: CDR1 SGHRS, CDR2 YFSETQ. This CDR3 is 20 amino acids long. The CDR3 spells CASSLSGLARLYHHTDTQYF. CDR3 nucleotide sequence: TGCGCCAGCAGCTTGAGCGGACTAGCGAGACTCTACCACCACACAGATACGCAGTATTTT.

This clonotype was counted between two and nine times. The chain carries TRBV2 and TRBJ1-3, with 7 bases aligning to TRBD1. Per the germline V gene, CDR1 is SNHLY and CDR2 is FYNNEI. Trimming took 5 bases from V and 3 from J; bases not matched to a gene: 10. The CDR3 length is 16 residues. The CDR3 sequence: CASSRSLTGDGNTIYF. DNA for the CDR3: TGTGCCAGCAGTCGATCCCTCACAGGGGATGGAAACACCATATATTTT.

Ten or more counts support this clonotype. This chain joins TRBV29-1 and TRBJ1-5; 8 bases align to TRBD1. Germline CDR1 reads SQVTM; CDR2 reads ANQGSEA. There are 13 residues in the CDR3. The V gene end was trimmed by 5 bases and the J gene end by 6 bases; junction bases not matched to a gene: 6. The CDR3 sequence is CSVTAGGGQPQHF. The CDR3 bases are TGCAGCGTTACAGCAGGGGGCGGTCAGCCCCAGCATTTT.

This sequence joins TRBV5-1 and TRBJ1-1, with unresolved D. This CDR3 is built from 15 residues. V lost 3 bases and J lost 0, with 12 bases in between. CDR1 SGHRS and CDR2 YFSETQ come from the germline V gene. This CDR3 reads CASSWAQSMNTEAFF. DNA of the CDR3: TGCGCCAGCAGCTGGGCCCAGAGCATGAACACTGAAGCTTTCTTT.

This clonotype was observed a few times. J is TRBJ1-3 and V is TRBV12-3 or TRBV12-4; TRBD1 aligns across 8 bases. The CDR3 length is 17 residues. Trimming cost V 4 bases and J 3 bases; bases outside gene matches: 11. The CDR3: CASSSGQGRNIGNTIYF. For the CDR3, the DNA is TGTGCCAGCAGTTCCGGACAGGGTCGAAATATTGGAAACACCATATATTTT.

This clonotype occurred many times. J is TRBJ1-5 and V is TRBV6-6; D uncertain. Germline values: CDR1 MNHNY, CDR2 SVGAGI (reference sequence). The V end was cut by 0 bases, the J end by 0 bases, with 9 bases between. The CDR3 runs 16 residues. The DNA of the CDR3 is TGTGCCAGCAGTTACTCGTGGGAGTATAGCAATCAGCCCCAGCATTTT. It is translated as CASSYSWEYSNQPQHF.

V usage is TRBV7-9 and J usage is TRBJ2-7, with D unclear. With 4 bases removed from V and 0 bases from J, the gap between germline ends came to 10 bases. The V gene's germline CDR1 is SEHNR and CDR2 FQNEAQ (reference sequence). The CDR3 consists of 14 residues. In DNA form, the CDR3 reads TGTGCCAGCAGCTCGGACCGGTTCTCCTACGAGCAGTACTTC. Encoded protein: CASSSDRFSYEQYF.